Below, one TCR beta chain is given with its context. Its antigen is not known. These data belong to a study of identical twins. Template switching, a step in the protocol, added a universal primer site, and cDNA carried unique molecular identifiers. TCRdb ran MiXCR on the 5' RACE reads and lists one entry per CDR3 protein. The sample includes roughly 1,500,000 distinct CDR3 sequences, around 33% of them seen just once. Study-wide results and limits: Modelling approaches yielded underestimates of out-of-frame TCR alpha sharing between monozygotic twins.

Input material: cord blood. The receptor's source is a newborn girl in good health.

The DNA of the CDR3 is TGTGCCAGCAGTGTACCCCACGGGATGGGGGCCTACGAGCAGTACTTC. This gives the protein CASSVPHGMGAYEQYF. The J gene is TRBJ2-4, the V gene TRBV6-1, with D perhaps given as TRBD1 or TRBD2 (5 bases each). The J call may be wrong; the DNA end is better matched by TRBJ2-7. The CDR3 contains 16 residues. CDR1 and CDR2 from the germline V gene are MNHNS and SASEGT.